This note documents a single T cell receptor (beta chain) sequence. This clonotype was detected many times. This clone's antigen is unknown. No qualities accompany the bases; no much larger clone lies one base away. The data originate from a study of T cells in Graves' hyperthyroidism and ophthalmopathy (dated by TCRdb to about 2019). A note on the overall study: Peripheral blood samples were taken at the time of initial diagnosis, prior to any treatment. A discovery cohort of roughly 100 patients, roughly 45 with Graves' ophthalmopathy and 57 with stable Graves' hyperthyroidism, was used to find distinguishing TCR V-J signatures. Prospective prediction of ophthalmopathy was tested in an independent validation cohort consisting of fewer than 20 hyperthyroidism patients and around 17 patients who later progressed to ophthalmopathy. The 80 to 100 discovery patients were randomly divided into training and test sets at a 7:3 ratio. The study also compared thyroid tissue and blood T-cell repertoires from more than five Graves' hyperthyroidism patients. Once sampling was done, hyperthyroidism patients were given methimazole at a starting dose of 30 mg daily, whereas ophthalmopathy patients were given high-dose intravenous methylprednisolone. TCR Vbeta CDR3 sequencing of 130 to 150 peripheral blood samples (more than 40 ophthalmopathy, 75 to 85 hyperthyroidism and 17 progressor patients) is reported in the paper.

A patient counted as having stable Graves' hyperthyroidism if no progression to ophthalmopathy occurred over 18 months of follow-up. Hyperthyroidism patients were newly diagnosed, with disease duration under 2 months, and aged 18 to 65 years. Patients with uncontrolled infections, other autoimmune diseases, pregnancy or lactation were excluded. Diagnoses relied on clinical symptoms, serum thyroxine and TRAb, thyroid ultrasound and orbital computed tomography. PBMCs were separated from over 9 ml of fresh peripheral blood using Ficoll-Paque density gradient centrifugation. Trizol reagent was used to extract total RNA, and RNA quality was then checked on an Agilent 2100 Bioanalyzer. The CDR3 covers 15 residues, taking in both the cysteine and the phenylalanine. The read is trimmed to its CDR3 DNA, 45 bases read in frame from base 1. Cut back by 5 bases and 0 bases, the V and J ends lie 14 bases apart. CDR1 and CDR2, looked up from the germline V gene (reference sequence), are DFQATT and SNEGSKA.

Here is what the overall study found, with its caveats: A 13 V-J signature model separated ophthalmopathy from stable hyperthyroidism, with 87.88% sensitivity and roughly 81% specificity in cross-validation and 80%/75% in testing. In validation, progression to ophthalmopathy was predicted by the model with about 70% sensitivity and 72% to 80% specificity, a median of roughly 6.4 months before onset. No statistical method was used to set the sample size in advance, and investigators knew the group allocation. Most expanded thyroid clonotypes (frequency above 0.001) were also detected in blood, suggesting blood repertoires may reflect thyroid immune responses.

TCR beta CDR3 regions were amplified from RNA transcripts. For the first round of RT-PCR on the TCR CDR3, the HTBI primer set was used together with the Qiagen OneStep RT-PCR kit. A second multiplex PCR round built the libraries, followed by size selection and purification. Libraries were sequenced paired-end with 100 bp reads on an Illumina HiSeq2000. In the original analysis: SOAPnuke was used to process the raw data, throwing out any read that contained adapters or uncalled bases, had a mean Phred below 15, or lacked an exact constant-primer or identifier match. COPE v1.2.5 was used to merge the high-quality paired reads, and each unique nucleotide sequence was defined as a clonotype. MiTCR v1.1 was used to align the clonotypes against IMGT TRBV, TRBD and TRBJ reference segments. Analysis was restricted to V-J combinations with a frequency above 0.0001, which covered roughly 99% of repertoires. The TCS score was defined as F50 (clonal expansion) divided by E x V (chaos), with BLOSUM62-based TCRdist calculated between CDR3 peptides within each V-J. Welch's t-statistics and random forest reduced roughly 500 V-J features to roughly 13, which were used in a naive Bayes classifier (R e1071). TCRdb reworked the public reads: Q25 trimming with fastp, MiXCR clone assembly, productive beta chains retained. Each record represents a unique CDR3 protein, reported with the most common genes and DNA among its rows. In this record, the V and J calls reflect TCRdb's handling and not the investigators' own analysis. This sample holds about 400,000 distinct CDR3 sequences; about 16% were observed only once. The ten most abundant clones make up 32% of the sample.

The specimen was blood. This sequence uses TRBV20-1 and TRBJ2-1; the D region possibly corresponds to TRBD2 (6 bases align). The TCR originated in a woman aged 25 to 45 with Graves' hyperthyroidism. CDR3 region: CSAPPGTPSYNEQFF. The nucleotides are TGCAGTGCTCCCCCAGGGACTCCCTCCTACAATGAGCAGTTCTTC.